The 20 T cell receptor beta chains below were found in one sample sequenced in a study of Ad26.COV2.S vaccination and SARS-CoV-2 variants. The protocol was immunoSEQ multiplex PCR, while the TCRdb copy is restricted to in-frame clones and leaves out a portion. The sample yields roughly 420,000 clones, 70% to 90% seen once. The sample's treatment: approximately 18 received Ad26.COV2.S at low or high dose, single or two shots; roughly five received placebo; per-sample allocation not given. Collection of the samples took place on day 63 after the first injection of vaccine or placebo. This specimen consisted of peripheral blood, obtained in a trial of Ad26.COV2.S vaccine versus placebo. All receptors come from a person between 18 and 60 years old who received the Ad26.COV2.S COVID-19 vaccine or a placebo.

The chain has TRBV15 and TRBJ2-1; the match to TRBD1 covers 8 bases. The CDR3 extends over 13 amino acids. Germline CDR1 LNHNV, CDR2 YYDKDF (reference sequence). V dropped 3 bases and J dropped 5; count of bases not matched to a gene: 0. CDR3 amino acids: CATSRGQDNEQFF. In DNA, the CDR3 is TGTGCCACCAGCAGGGGACAGGACAATGAGCAGTTCTTC.

This sequence joins TRBV4-1 and TRBJ2-7, with 7 bases that match TRBD1. V gave up 1 base and J gave up 4 bases; unmatched junction bases: 10. The CDR3 sequence is 16 residues long. Looked up from germline, CDR1 is MGHRA and CDR2 is YSYEKL. Here the CDR3 reads CASSQVLGTAFYEQYF. CDR3 DNA: TGCGCCAGCAGCCAAGTGCTTGGGACAGCTTTTTACGAGCAGTACTTC.

The chain has TRBV7-8 and TRBJ2-1; no definite D call. The germline V and J ends were trimmed by 1 base and 6 bases, with 10 bases remaining between them. Germline-derived CDR1 and CDR2 are SGHVS and FQNEAQ. There are 14 residues in the CDR3. The chain's CDR3 is CASSLVLVGNEQFF. CDR3 DNA sequence: TGTGCCAGCAGCTTAGTTTTAGTAGGCAATGAGCAGTTCTTC.

The chain joins TRBV3-1 (or the pseudogene TRBV3-2) to TRBJ2-1; a possible D gene is TRBD1 (6 bases). The CDR3 extends over 15 amino acids. Germline assignment: CDR1 LGHDT and CDR2 YNNKEL (reference sequence). V lost 4 bases and J 6 bases, leaving 16 bases between the germline ends. CDR3 in DNA: TGTGCCAGCAGCCTCCTACAGGGATCGCTCAATGAGCAGTTCTTC. This codes for CASSLLQGSLNEQFF.

This clone was seen a single time. This chain joins TRBV5-1 and TRBJ2-5; D is possibly TRBD1 (5 bases). The germline V gene encodes CDR1 SGHRS and CDR2 YFSETQ. This CDR3 has 14 residues. The V and J ends lost 9 bases and 3 bases respectively, with 18 bases between them. CDR3 sequence: CATQKGPSEETQYF. In DNA form, the CDR3 reads TGCGCCACACAAAAGGGGCCCTCGGAAGAGACCCAGTACTTC.

The genes are TRBV7-2 and TRBJ2-7, with D unresolved. Looked up from germline, CDR1 is SGHTA and CDR2 is FQGNSA. The CDR3 loop spans 14 amino acids. The V gene lost 5 bases and the J gene lost 2 bases, with 13 bases spanning the gap. The CDR3 loop is CASSPITEAYEQYF. The CDR3 bases are TGTGCCAGCAGCCCTATTACTGAAGCCTACGAGCAGTACTTC.

The gene calls are TRBV7-2 and TRBJ2-2; 9 nucleotides match TRBD2. The germline V gene encodes CDR1 SGHTA and CDR2 FQGNSA. With V trimmed by 3 bases and J by 4 bases, 6 bases remained unmatched. This CDR3 comprises 16 residues. The CDR3 DNA is TGTGCCAGCAGCTTTCGCGGGGGGGCGGGCACCGGGGAGCTGTTTTTT. Its protein is CASSFRGGAGTGELFF. Together with reference TRBV7-2 and TRBJ2-2, the CDR3 gives the full variable domain: GAGVSQSPSNKVTEKGKDVELRCDPISGHTALYWYRQSLGQGLEFLIYFQGNSAPDKSGLPSDRFSAERTGGSVSTLTIQRTQQEDSAVYLCASSFRGGAGTGELFFGEGSRLTVL.

Only one count was recorded for this clone. The chain carries TRBV7-2 and TRBJ2-2, with TRBD2 as a possible D gene (5 bases). Trimming took off 3 bases at V and 0 bases at J, with 11 bases between the two ends. CDR3 size: 16 residues. The germline V gene encodes CDR1 SGHTA and CDR2 FQGNSA. The CDR3 nucleotides are TGTGCCAGCAGCTTCGAGACTAACCCGAACACCGGGGAGCTGTTTTTT. This sequence encodes CASSFETNPNTGELFF.

The chain couples TRBV6-5 to TRBJ2-5; D might be TRBD1 (6 bases). CDR1 is MNHEY, CDR2 SVGAGI, per germline. The CDR3 loop spans 12 amino acids. V was trimmed by 11 bases and J by 4 bases, leaving 14 bases between them. CDR3 loop: CASGRGGETQYF. The CDR3 region has the DNA TGTGCCTCCGGCAGGGGTGGAGAGACCCAGTACTTC.

A single count supports this clone. This specimen includes other DNA sequences encoding the same CDR3. V usage is TRBV9 and J usage is TRBJ2-1; TRBD2 is a possible D gene (6 bases). This CDR3 comprises 13 residues. V gave up 0 bases and J gave up 5 bases, with 6 bases separating them. Germline lookup yields CDR1 SGDLS and CDR2 YYNGEE. In DNA form, the CDR3 reads TGTGCCAGCAGCGTAGCGGGGGACAATGAGCAGTTCTTC. Protein: CASSVAGDNEQFF.

This chain connects TRBV19 to TRBJ1-4, with D perhaps TRBD1 (5 bases). Per germline, CDR1 LNHDA and CDR2 SQIVND (reference sequence). The CDR3 is 14 residues long. V gave up 4 bases and J gave up 8 bases, with 14 bases separating them. The CDR3: CASSSSRAGEKLFF. CDR3 DNA sequence: TGTGCCAGTAGTAGCAGCCGGGCAGGGGAAAAACTGTTTTTT.

The J gene is TRBJ2-3, the V gene TRBV5-5; 8 bases match TRBD2. The CDR3 has 19 amino acids. Germline V gives CDR1 SGHKS, CDR2 YYEKEE (reference sequence). Unmatched junction bases numbered 16, after V lost 0 bases and J lost 4 bases. The CDR3 sequence: CASSLVPSGLRGEPDTQYF. CDR3 nucleotides: TGTGCCAGCAGCTTGGTCCCTAGCGGGTTAAGGGGGGAGCCAGATACGCAGTATTTT. The entire variable domain, with the rest obtained from reference TRBV5-5 and TRBJ2-3, is as follows: DAGVTQSPTHLIKTRGQQVTLRCSPISGHKSVSWYQQVLGQGPQFIFQYYEKEERGRGNFPDRFSARQFPNYSSELNVNALLLGDSALYLCASSLVPSGLRGEPDTQYFGPGTRLTVL.

This chain connects TRBV5-6 to TRBJ2-7, with D unclear. The CDR3 contains 14 residues. Trimming removed 0 bases at V and 4 bases at J, with 11 bases between. Germline values: CDR1 SGHDT, CDR2 YYEEEE. The CDR3 here is CASSLASGWYEQYF. CDR3 coding DNA: TGTGCCAGCAGCTTGGCGTCAGGATGGTACGAGCAGTACTTC.

The rearrangement joins TRBV15 to TRBJ2-5; tentatively, D is TRBD1 or TRBD2 (6 bases each). Germline lookup yields CDR1 LNHNV and CDR2 YYDKDF (reference sequence). This CDR3 has 14 amino acids. V was pared by 3 bases and J by 1 base, with 9 bases between. The CDR3, as DNA: TGTGCCACCAGCAGGCGGGACACCCAAGAGACCCAGTACTTC. It translates to CATSRRDTQETQYF.

The chain has TRBV2 and TRBJ1-4; 8 bases align to TRBD1. The length of the CDR3 is 14 residues. From germline, CDR1 is SNHLY and CDR2 FYNNEI. After removal of 4 bases from V and 7 bases from J, the junction contained 5 bases not matched to a gene. The CDR3 is CASSVRTGTEKLFF. CDR3 sequence (DNA): TGTGCCAGCAGTGTACGGACAGGGACTGAAAAACTGTTTTTT.

J is TRBJ2-3 and V is TRBV4-1, with 8 bases fitting TRBD2. V lost 0 bases, J lost 4 bases, and 6 bases stayed unmatched. CDR3 length: 16 amino acids. Germline assignment: CDR1 MGHRA and CDR2 YSYEKL. DNA for the CDR3: TGCGCCAGCAGCCAAGATCCGCCGGGGGGGGCAGATACGCAGTATTTT. Translation: CASSQDPPGGADTQYF.

This sequence joins TRBV7-8 and TRBJ2-1; no clear D. In germline, CDR1 is SGHVS, CDR2 FQNEAQ. V gave up 4 bases and J gave up 4 bases, with 11 bases separating them. CDR3 size: 14 residues. The DNA for the CDR3 is TGTGCCAGCAGCTCCCGGCCCGGATACAATGAGCAGTTCTTC. Translated, it gives CASSSRPGYNEQFF.

This chain links TRBV7-9 with TRBJ2-1; 9 bases fit TRBD2. The CDR3 covers 16 residues. Germline trimming cut 1 base from V and 2 bases from J; bases unmatched to any gene: 3. CDR1 and CDR2 (germline): SEHNR, FQNEAQ (reference sequence). The CDR3 region has the DNA TGTGCCAGCAGCTTAGAGCGGGGGGTAGCCTACAATGAGCAGTTCTTC. Protein product: CASSLERGVAYNEQFF.

V is TRBV7-8 and J is TRBJ2-7; 7 bases map to TRBD2. This CDR3 comprises 16 residues. The trim removed 1 base at V and 0 bases at J, leaving 6 bases unmatched. Germline values: CDR1 SGHVS, CDR2 FQNEAQ. Here the CDR3 reads CASSLETGTNSYEQYF. CDR3 in DNA: TGTGCCAGCAGCTTAGAAACCGGGACTAACTCCTACGAGCAGTACTTC.

V gene TRBV7-9 combines with J gene TRBJ1-5, with a tentative D call TRBD1 (6 bases). The V end was cut by 5 bases, the J end by 2 bases, with 10 bases between. This CDR3 comprises 14 residues. CDR1 and CDR2 (germline): SEHNR, FQNEAQ (reference sequence). The CDR3 region has the DNA TGTGCCAGCAGCGGTCGACAGGGCAATCAGCCCCAGCATTTT. Amino acids: CASSGRQGNQPQHF.